Below are 4 T cell receptor beta chains sequenced from a single sample in a study of CD8 T cells in Susac syndrome (dated by TCRdb to the late 2010s). Library method: the immunoSEQ multiplex PCR assay. RNA was extracted with the RNeasy kit and roughly 0.5 to 1 ug was reverse transcribed using random hexamers. The public reads were quality trimmed at Q25 with fastp and then assembled into clones with MiXCR by TCRdb, keeping productive beta chains. Each record represents a unique CDR3 protein, reported with the most common genes and DNA among its rows. In this sample the table shows more than 70,000 distinct CDR3 sequences, roughly 94% of which occur a single time. The ten largest clones add up to about 0.5% of the sample. The sample was CD8+ T cells from PBMCs. These receptors were collected from a human donor with Susac syndrome.

The V gene is TRBV5-6, the J gene TRBJ2-1, with 9 bases fitting TRBD1. V lost 0 bases, J lost 8 bases, and 9 bases stayed unmatched. Germline V gives CDR1 SGHDT, CDR2 YYEEEE. This CDR3 has 16 residues. Written as DNA, the CDR3 is TGTGCCAGCAGCTTGGAAGGGGACAGGGAAGATGATGAGCAGTTCTTC. Translation: CASSLEGDREDDEQFF.

The chain is built from TRBV6-2 or TRBV6-3 and TRBJ1-1, with D perhaps matching TRBD1 (6 bases). The germline V gene encodes CDR1 MNHEY and CDR2 SVGEGT. Trimming stripped 2 bases from V and 1 base from J, with 23 bases between. The CDR3 totals 19 residues. CDR3 in DNA: TGTGCCAGCAGTTACGGAAGGCTAGGCGGGGGCGTTCAGAACACTGAAGCTTTCTTT. Protein product: CASSYGRLGGGVQNTEAFF.

The V gene is TRBV7-2, the J gene TRBJ2-1, with 14 bases lining up with TRBD2. The CDR3 is made up of 15 amino acids. Germline CDR1 reads SGHTA; CDR2 reads FQGNSA. V was pared by 5 bases and J by 6 bases, with 3 bases of the junction left unmatched. In nucleotides, the CDR3 is TGTGCCAGCAGCACGACTAGCGGGGGGGTCAATGAGCAGTTCTTC. Amino acid sequence: CASSTTSGGVNEQFF.

The J gene is TRBJ2-3, the V gene TRBV20-1; D possibly corresponds to TRBD1 (5 bases). Germline lookup yields CDR1 DFQATT and CDR2 SNEGSKA (reference sequence). V was cut by 0 bases and J by 6 bases, with 13 bases left in between. This CDR3 contains 14 residues. CDR3 in DNA: TGCAGTGCTAGAGATCGGGCCCCAGGGGATACGCAGTATTTT. Its translation is CSARDRAPGDTQYF.